This T cell receptor (beta chain) was sequenced during a study of T cell repertoires in cytomegalovirus infection. Findings and limits, study-wide: Public TCR beta family frequency separated CMV-and-HLA carriers, including in an independent cohort. CMV-specific TCR beta clonotypes restricted by HLA-C dominated the ex vivo response.

Only a few counts were recorded for this clonotype. Its antigen is unknown. Germline trimming cut 3 bases from V and 0 bases from J; bases unmatched to any gene: 8. CDR3 length: 17 residues. The V gene's germline CDR1 is KGHSH and CDR2 LQKENI. TCRdb analysed the reads with MiXCR anew, one entry per CDR3 protein. This sample has under 200,000 distinct CDR3 sequences, with roughly 9% found just once. The V and J genes are TRBV18 and TRBJ2-1; 7 positions match TRBD2. The sequencing input was PBMCs. This receptor was obtained from a human donor in good health (CMV status not recorded). Some clones in this sample may be carry-over from other donors' samples. CDR3 coding DNA: TGTGCCAGCTCACCGGGGGGGACCCTAAGCTCCTACAATGAGCAGTTCTTC. Encoded protein: CASSPGGTLSSYNEQFF.